Sequencing of this T cell receptor (beta chain) was carried out in a study of cytomegalovirus exposure and HLA in healthy donors. For the study at large: As an earlier analysis found, 150 million to 200 million T cells yielded fewer than 130 million unique TCR beta sequences.

Study-level findings and limits: Evidence from a later analysis indicated that most CMV-associated TCR beta chains looked HLA-restricted. Most of the TCR beta V segments (in an earlier analysis) were productive either about 87% or about 30% of the time.

This CDR3 region has 12 residues. V lost 4 bases and J lost 3, with 10 bases in between. Germline V lookup: CDR1 SQVTM, CDR2 ANQGSEA. PCR employed 60 Vbeta and 13 Jbeta primers. Methods used by the authors: In a later analysis, of some 80 million unique beta chains, about 11 million appeared in at least two donors. Assay used: immunoSEQ multiplex PCR; TCRdb lists only in-frame clones, some missing. V, J and clone size were drawn from that table, and D and trimming were deduced from the DNA. The sample holds about 160,000 clones; around nine tenths are singletons and the top ten take just under 2%. In regard to this clone: Its antigen is unidentified.

The clonotype was recovered from a woman younger than 30 in good health and CMV-seronegative. V gene TRBV29-1 combines with J gene TRBJ2-7; TRBD1 might be the D (6 bases). The sequenced sample consisted of PBMCs. CDR3 sequence reads: CSVGGQFYEQYF. CDR3 nucleotide sequence: TGCAGCGTTGGGGGGCAGTTCTACGAGCAGTACTTC.